This TCR beta chain was observed in a study of shared clonotypes between healthy human individuals (dated by TCRdb to 2020 to 2021). General notes on the study: A couple of women and three men aged 18 to 49 years were included in the cohort. To estimate repertoire size and how much clonotype sharing occurs between individuals, the study deeply sequenced the blood TCR repertoires of five or six healthy adults. Each donor's leukapheresis produced roughly between roughly 0.9 and 8.9 billion PBMCs. For each donor, three plates each were used for CD4 naive and CD4 memory, two plates were used for CD8 naive, and one plate was used for CD8 memory. To increase sequencing depth and limit assay-specific biases, TCR repertoire library preparation and sequencing were carried out by different laboratories using diverse techniques. Overall study results and their limits: Based on pairwise subsampling, the degree of clonotype sharing among donors was expected to be affected by sequencing depth. Rarefaction of sorted-subset datasets indicated incomplete sequencing despite the large sequencing depth. Only blood was sampled, and tissue TCR repertoires likely differ from those in blood. Estimated clonotype richness was generally larger for naive than for memory subsets. Compared with non-shared clonotypes, clonotypes shared by all four sorted-subset donors had higher generation probabilities. The small number of donors limited the genetic and exposure-history diversity represented. Sharing across a few donors was observed for approximately 5% of naive CD4, 3% to 4% of naive CD8, roughly 2.3% of memory CD4, and approximately 0.41% of memory CD8 clonotypes.

As concerns this clone: Its antigen is still unknown. There are no base qualities to consult, and no much larger clone falls within one base.

TCR CDR3 regions were amplified from genomic DNA by multiplex PCR using the deep immunoSEQ assay. Extracted genomic DNA from each cell subset was distributed evenly across all wells of several immunoSEQ 96-well plates, and each plate was treated as a replicate. Each replicate PCR for sorted subsets received about 210 ng genomic DNA, equal to roughly 30,000 T cell genomes. Purified libraries were quantified with a Qubit 3.0 fluorometer, sized on a Bioanalyzer 2100, and re-quantified with the KAPA Library Quantification kit. Every immunoSEQ 96-well plate was sequenced on a dedicated single-read 150-cycle Illumina NextSeq 550 flow cell. The authors' pipeline ran thus. Because only junctional sequences without quality scores were contained in the immunoSEQ output, filtering matching that applied to full-length reads could not be performed. To assign V/J genes and CDR3, sequences were annotated using PyIR, a Python wrapper for IgBLAST v1.9, with IMGT germline references. Any read was removed if the V/J assignment was weak (E-value above 1e-6), the CDR3 was missing, or the read contained stop codons, out-of-frame junctions, or ambiguous translated residues. V3J clonotypes were defined as sequences sharing an identical inferred V gene, J gene, and CDR3 amino acid sequence. To compute the percentage overlap between repertoires, the number of shared unique clonotypes was divided by the size of the smaller repertoire. RTK rarefaction, the Chao1 estimator, and Recon v2.1 estimates of unobserved clonotypes were used to assess repertoire richness. Generation probabilities for all TCRbeta clonotypes obtained by the gDNA method from a handful of donors were computed using OLGA. TCRdb took over this immuneACCESS table, retaining in-frame rearrangements with V and J assigned. Such tables are incomplete; in checked studies, under half of the missing clones stem from an unresolved V gene, and the remainder is unexplained. For V, J and clone size, that table is used; D and trimming come from the DNA. Here the sample has 100,000 to 120,000 clones; about 63% occur a single time. The ten largest clones represent around 23% of the sample.

In the germline V gene, CDR1 corresponds to LGHNA and CDR2 to YNFKEQ. From V the trimming removes 0 bases and from J it removes 0 bases, while the gene matches leave 5 bases of the junction unaccounted for. The CDR3 holds 16 amino acids from the cysteine to the phenylalanine. Only the CDR3 region is kept as DNA, spanning 48 bases read in frame from base 1. Healthy HIV-negative adults with no recently reported acute infections or vaccinations were included as donors. Only Caucasian adults living in Nashville, Tennessee, USA were represented among the donors. CD8 memory samples were composed of magnetically selected CD45RO+ cells combined with CCR7-negative CD45RA+ effector memory (TemRA) cells. After blood collection by leukapheresis, PBMCs were isolated using Ficoll-Histopaque density gradient centrifugation and then cryopreserved in the vapor phase of liquid nitrogen. Analytical flow cytometry was used to check the purity and quantity of every magnetically sorted T cell population. Each sorted fraction had its genomic DNA isolated and then quantified by UV absorbance on a Nanodrop 2000c.

The sequencing input was memory CD8+ T cells sorted from blood. This specimen's cell subset or site label, interpreted: CD45RO+ cells pooled with CCR7-negative TemRA cells. The sequence links TRBV4-2 to TRBJ2-7; TRBD1 agrees with 7 junctional bases. This TCR came from a woman in her 30s in good health. Read as DNA, the sequence is TGTGCCAGCAGCCAAGAAGGGGGCTTTCGCTCCTACGAGCAGTACTTC. This yields the protein CASSQEGGFRSYEQYF.